A selection of T cell receptor beta chains follows, all from one sample in a study of blood T cell repertoires in COVID-19. Clones were read by immunoSEQ multiplex PCR, and TCRdb kept only the in-frame ones, dropping some. The profile shows over 150,000 clones, around 84% of them singletons. The sequenced sample was PBMCs or T cells enriched from blood (not recorded which). The receptors stem from a woman in her thirties who had recovered from COVID-19. Each CDR3 is given with its conserved first and last residue. Fields, in order: V gene, D gene, clone size, J gene, CDR3 protein, CDR3 DNA. A D gene is named only where the DNA matches it firmly. Some rows mark clone size as missing; the rest say once, few, many or name a class of expanded clone.

>TRBV27|TRBD1|-|TRBJ1-5
CASRAGGHQPQHF
TGTGCCAGCAGGGCAGGGGGGCATCAGCCCCAGCATTTT
>TRBV21-1|-|-|TRBJ1-1
CASSPDRGNTEAFF
TGTGCCAGCAGCCCCGACAGGGGTAACACTGAAGCTTTCTTT
>TRBV18|-|once|TRBJ2-1
CASSPASGGEQFF
TGTGCCAGCTCACCGGCCTCCGGCGGAGAGCAGTTCTTC
>TRBV2|-|-|TRBJ1-1
CASSEDRVNTEAFF
TGTGCCAGCAGTGAAGACAGGGTGAACACTGAAGCTTTCTTT
>TRBV12-3/TRBV12-4|-|-|TRBJ1-6
CASSGGGSPLHF
TGTGCCAGCAGTGGGGGGGGCTCACCCCTCCACTTT
>TRBV7-9|-|-|TRBJ2-5
CASSDKYF
TGTGCCAGCAGCGACAAGTACTTC
>TRBV28|-|-|TRBJ1-1
CASTLGGAPMNTEAFF
TGTGCCAGCACCCTGGGTGGGGCGCCTATGAACACTGAAGCTTTCTTT
>TRBV7-6|TRBD1|-|TRBJ2-2
CASSPLTGGVTGELFF
TGTGCCAGCAGCCCATTGACAGGGGGTGTCACCGGGGAGCTGTTTTTT
>TRBV5-1|-|-|TRBJ1-1
CASSFRGPNTEAFF
TGCGCCAGCAGCTTCAGGGGACCAAACACTGAAGCTTTCTTT
>TRBV19|-|once|TRBJ1-5
CASGEGQPQHF
TGTGCCAGTGGAGAGGGTCAGCCCCAGCATTTT
>TRBV11-2|TRBD2|few|TRBJ2-2
CASSLRTSGSGAGELFF
TGTGCCAGCAGCTTGCGGACTAGCGGGAGCGGCGCCGGGGAGCTGTTTTTT
>TRBV6-5|TRBD2|-|TRBJ2-2
CAFSGKTGELFF
TGTGCCTTCAGCGGGAAGACCGGGGAGCTGTTTTTT
>TRBV19|-|-|TRBJ1-1
CASSTISNTEAFF
TGTGCCAGTAGCACAATATCGAACACTGAAGCTTTCTTT
>TRBV29-1|-|-|TRBJ2-7
CSAHDRTEQYF
TGCAGCGCCCATGACAGGACCGAGCAGTACTTC
>TRBV12-5|-|many|TRBJ1-2
CASGLGHRYGYTF
TGTGCTAGTGGTTTGGGGCACCGCTATGGCTACACCTTC
>TRBV29-1|-|-|TRBJ2-4
CSVDFANIQYF
TGCAGCGTTGATTTCGCGAACATTCAGTACTTC
>TRBV28|-|-|TRBJ1-2
CASTRPRGGNYGYTF
TGTGCCAGCACCCGACCCCGAGGGGGTAACTATGGCTACACCTTC
>TRBV6-1|-|-|TRBJ1-1
CASSERQPNTEAFF
TGTGCCAGCAGTGAACGACAGCCGAACACTGAAGCTTTCTTT
>TRBV24-1|-|-|TRBJ1-1
CATSDSWGPGTEAFF
TGTGCCACCAGTGATTCGTGGGGCCCCGGTACTGAAGCTTTCTTT
>TRBV24-1|TRBD1|-|TRBJ2-7
CATSGTQGAGWGPTRLDEQYF
TGTGCCACCAGTGGGACACAGGGGGCGGGCTGGGGCCCGACCCGGTTAGACGAGCAGTACTTC
>TRBV30|TRBD1|-|TRBJ1-5
CAWGLGQGKQPQHF
TGTGCCTGGGGACTGGGACAGGGGAAACAGCCCCAGCATTTT
>TRBV4-1|-|-|TRBJ2-1
CASSQGHYNEQFF
TGCGCCAGCAGCCAAGGGCACTACAATGAGCAGTTCTTC
>TRBV9|-|-|TRBJ1-2
CASSTADSEINYGYTF
TGTGCCAGCAGCACCGCTGACAGTGAGATTAACTATGGCTACACCTTC
>TRBV5-1|-|-|TRBJ2-1
CASSLEAYNEQFF
TGCGCCAGCAGCTTAGAGGCGTACAATGAGCAGTTCTTC
>TRBV2|-|-|TRBJ2-7
CASSVGTPSYEQYF
TGTGCCAGCAGTGTCGGGACTCCCTCCTACGAGCAGTACTTC
>TRBV29-1|-|-|TRBJ2-5
CSVEDSNDRRSAYQETQYF
TGCAGCGTTGAAGATTCCAATGACAGGAGGTCGGCGTACCAAGAGACCCAGTACTTC
>TRBV6-1|-|once|TRBJ1-2
CASSEALGAEGYTF
TGTGCCAGCAGTGAAGCGTTGGGGGCAGAGGGCTACACCTTC